This T cell receptor beta chain appears in the sequencing data of a study of shared clonotypes between healthy human individuals. About the research overall: The donor pool was made up of two women and three men aged 18 to 49.

Study results and limitations: Investigators expected sequencing depth to affect clonotype sharing among donors. The rarefaction results pointed to incomplete sorted-subset sequencing despite large depth.

A remark on this clone: Its antigen remains unknown.

Germline V gene data show CDR1 as MNHEY and CDR2 as SVGAGI. The CDR3 totals 15 residues. Trimming took off 5 bases at V and 0 bases at J, with 11 bases between the two ends. Produced via immunoSEQ multiplex PCR; TCRdb's table is partial and in-frame only. The table has roughly 2 million clones, 90% to 96% seen once; the top ten hold about 0.13%. This sequence was found in a young man in good health. The sample taken for sequencing was naive CD4+ T cells sorted from blood. The subset denotes: CD45RA+ positively selected. V gene TRBV6-5 combines with J gene TRBJ2-1; TRBD1 might be the D (6 bases). In DNA, the CDR3 is TGTGCCAGCAGTAAAACAGGGAGCTCCTACAATGAGCAGTTCTTC. Translating gives CASSKTGSSYNEQFF.